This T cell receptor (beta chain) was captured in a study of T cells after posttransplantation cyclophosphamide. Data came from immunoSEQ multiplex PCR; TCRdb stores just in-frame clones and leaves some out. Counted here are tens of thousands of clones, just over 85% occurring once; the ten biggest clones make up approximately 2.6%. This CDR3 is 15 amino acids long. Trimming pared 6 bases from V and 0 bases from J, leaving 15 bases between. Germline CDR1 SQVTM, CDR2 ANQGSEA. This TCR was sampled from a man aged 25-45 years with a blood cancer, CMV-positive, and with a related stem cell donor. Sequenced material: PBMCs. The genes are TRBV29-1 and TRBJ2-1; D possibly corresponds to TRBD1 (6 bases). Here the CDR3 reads CSVVGHESSYNEQFF. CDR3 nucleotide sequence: TGCAGCGTAGTGGGACACGAGAGCTCCTACAATGAGCAGTTCTTC.